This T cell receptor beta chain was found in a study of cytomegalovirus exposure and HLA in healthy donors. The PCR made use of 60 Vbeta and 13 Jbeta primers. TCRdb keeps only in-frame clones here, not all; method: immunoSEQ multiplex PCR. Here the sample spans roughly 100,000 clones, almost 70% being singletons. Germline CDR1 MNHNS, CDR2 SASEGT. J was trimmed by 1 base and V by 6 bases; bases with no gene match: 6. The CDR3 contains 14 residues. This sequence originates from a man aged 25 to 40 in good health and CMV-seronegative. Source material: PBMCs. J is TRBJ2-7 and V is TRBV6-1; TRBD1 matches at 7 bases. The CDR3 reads CASSTGTESYEQYF. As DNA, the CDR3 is TGTGCCAGCAGCACCGGGACAGAGTCCTACGAGCAGTACTTC.